This is a list of T cell receptor beta chains from one sample in a study of T cells in Graves' hyperthyroidism and ophthalmopathy. MiXCR, run by TCRdb on the multiplex PCR reads, gives a single entry per CDR3 protein. The sample carries a few hundred thousand distinct CDR3 sequences, 14% recorded once. Sample: blood. The source is a woman between 18 and 30 years old with Graves' hyperthyroidism. The CDR3 runs from the conserved cysteine through the conserved F or W. The D gene is left open where the match is weak. Not all rows give a size; the values are once, few, many and, for expanded clones, a class.

d_call: NA; clone_size: NA; v_call: TRBV5-1; j_call: TRBJ1-1; cdr3_aa: CASSYREWNEAFF; cdr3_nt: TGCGCCAGCAGCTACAGGGAATGGAATGAAGCTTTCTTT
d_call: NA; clone_size: many; v_call: TRBV6-5; j_call: TRBJ1-1; cdr3_aa: CASSYRGVAEAFF; cdr3_nt: TGTGCCAGCAGTTACAGGGGGGTGGCTGAAGCTTTCTTT
d_call: TRBD1; clone_size: few; v_call: TRBV28; j_call: TRBJ1-2; cdr3_aa: CASLQGGYGYTF; cdr3_nt: TGTGCCAGCCTGCAGGGGGGCTATGGCTACACCTTC
d_call: NA; clone_size: many; v_call: TRBV2; j_call: TRBJ2-1; cdr3_aa: CASQTRIIDEQFF; cdr3_nt: TGTGCCAGCCAAACTAGGATCATAGATGAGCAGTTCTTC
d_call: TRBD2; clone_size: many; v_call: TRBV12-3/TRBV12-4; j_call: TRBJ2-2; cdr3_aa: CASSRLAGNTGELFF; cdr3_nt: TGTGCCAGCAGTAGACTAGCGGGGAACACCGGGGAGCTGTTTTTT
d_call: NA; clone_size: many; v_call: TRBV20-1; j_call: TRBJ1-3; cdr3_aa: CSASALTGNTIYF; cdr3_nt: TGCAGTGCTAGTGCTCTTACTGGAAACACCATATATTTT
d_call: NA; clone_size: few; v_call: TRBV27; j_call: TRBJ1-5; cdr3_aa: CASSGGRKNQPQHF; cdr3_nt: TGTGCCAGCAGTGGGGGACGAAAGAATCAGCCCCAGCATTTT
d_call: NA; clone_size: NA; v_call: TRBV20-1; j_call: TRBJ2-2; cdr3_aa: CSARGKGPGELFF; cdr3_nt: TGCAGTGCTCGGGGGAAGGGGCCCGGGGAGCTGTTTTTT
d_call: NA; clone_size: few; v_call: TRBV6-4; j_call: TRBJ2-2; cdr3_aa: CASSVVASNTGELFF; cdr3_nt: TGTGCCAGCAGTGTAGTGGCATCGAACACCGGGGAGCTGTTTTTT
d_call: TRBD2; clone_size: many; v_call: TRBV11-2; j_call: TRBJ2-2; cdr3_aa: CASGDPDSGRWDTGELFF; cdr3_nt: TGTGCCAGCGGGGACCCGGATAGCGGGAGGTGGGACACCGGGGAGCTGTTTTTT
d_call: NA; clone_size: NA; v_call: TRBV2; j_call: TRBJ1-5; cdr3_aa: CASSRGQDQPQHF; cdr3_nt: TGTGCCAGCTCCAGAGGGCAAGATCAGCCCCAGCATTTT
d_call: NA; clone_size: NA; v_call: TRBV9; j_call: TRBJ1-1; cdr3_aa: CAGSPGGGENTEAFF; cdr3_nt: TGTGCCGGCAGCCCGGGCGGGGGGGAGAACACTGAAGCTTTCTTT
d_call: NA; clone_size: few; v_call: TRBV9; j_call: TRBJ1-1; cdr3_aa: CASSPRGGIEGANTEAFF; cdr3_nt: TGTGCCAGCAGTCCCCGGGGGGGCATTGAAGGAGCGAACACTGAAGCTTTCTTT
d_call: NA; clone_size: many; v_call: TRBV27; j_call: TRBJ1-2; cdr3_aa: CASSPRALYGYTF; cdr3_nt: TGTGCCAGCAGTCCACGGGCCCTCTATGGCTACACCTTC
d_call: NA; clone_size: many; v_call: TRBV11-2; j_call: TRBJ2-5; cdr3_aa: CASSSVWGAETQYF; cdr3_nt: TGTGCCAGCAGCTCCGTGTGGGGGGCCGAGACCCAGTACTTC
d_call: NA; clone_size: many; v_call: TRBV10-1; j_call: TRBJ1-1; cdr3_aa: CASRRNCRVRGYTEAFF; cdr3_nt: TGCGCCAGCAGGAGAAATTGCAGGGTTCGTGGGTACACTGAAGCTTTCTTT
d_call: TRBD1; clone_size: many; v_call: TRBV29-1; j_call: TRBJ2-3; cdr3_aa: CSVAVRQGGTDTQYF; cdr3_nt: TGCAGCGTCGCCGTCCGACAGGGGGGCACAGATACGCAGTATTTT
d_call: NA; clone_size: NA; v_call: TRBV25-1; j_call: TRBJ1-1; cdr3_aa: CASRRDILGDTEAFF; cdr3_nt: TGTGCCAGCAGACGGGACATTCTGGGGGACACTGAAGCTTTCTTT
d_call: TRBD2; clone_size: once; v_call: TRBV13; j_call: TRBJ2-7; cdr3_aa: CASSRGGEQYF; cdr3_nt: TGTGCCAGCAGCCGCGGGGGCGAGCAGTACTTC
d_call: NA; clone_size: few; v_call: TRBV19; j_call: TRBJ2-7; cdr3_aa: CASSRGQGLLSYEQYF; cdr3_nt: TGTGCCAGTAGTAGGGGACAAGGCCTTCTTTCCTACGAGCAGTACTTC
d_call: TRBD1; clone_size: few; v_call: TRBV7-9; j_call: TRBJ2-1; cdr3_aa: CASSYRDRVGGLSYNEQFF; cdr3_nt: TGTGCCAGCAGCTACCGGGACAGGGTAGGGGGACTCTCCTACAATGAGCAGTTCTTC
d_call: NA; clone_size: many; v_call: TRBV2; j_call: TRBJ2-4; cdr3_aa: CASRGGPVKNIQYF; cdr3_nt: TGTGCCAGCAGGGGGGGGCCGGTCAAAAACATTCAGTACTTC
d_call: NA; clone_size: many; v_call: TRBV6-2/TRBV6-3; j_call: TRBJ1-1; cdr3_aa: CASSFIRDGREAFF; cdr3_nt: TGTGCCAGCAGTTTCATCCGGGACGGCCGTGAAGCTTTCTTT
d_call: NA; clone_size: many; v_call: TRBV18; j_call: TRBJ2-7; cdr3_aa: CASSPNARNYEQYF; cdr3_nt: TGTGCCAGCTCCCCCAACGCGAGGAACTACGAGCAGTACTTC
d_call: TRBD2; clone_size: few; v_call: TRBV7-9; j_call: TRBJ2-1; cdr3_aa: CASSLLTSGGGNEQFF; cdr3_nt: TGTGCCAGCAGCTTACTAACTAGCGGGGGGGGAAATGAGCAGTTCTTC
d_call: NA; clone_size: NA; v_call: TRBV18; j_call: TRBJ2-7; cdr3_aa: CASSPVDGNYEQYF; cdr3_nt: TGTGCCAGCTCACCCGTGGACGGGAACTACGAGCAGTACTTC
d_call: TRBD2; clone_size: many; v_call: TRBV7-3; j_call: TRBJ2-1; cdr3_aa: CASSLGSGRAGNEQFF; cdr3_nt: TGTGCCAGCAGCTTAGGGAGCGGGAGGGCGGGCAATGAGCAGTTCTTC
d_call: TRBD1; clone_size: many; v_call: TRBV25-1; j_call: TRBJ1-4; cdr3_aa: CASSFQGATNEKLFF; cdr3_nt: TGTGCCAGCAGTTTTCAGGGGGCAACTAATGAAAAACTGTTTTTT
d_call: NA; clone_size: few; v_call: TRBV12-3/TRBV12-4; j_call: TRBJ2-6; cdr3_aa: CASSWSTGANVLTF; cdr3_nt: TGTGCCAGCAGTTGGAGTACTGGGGCCAACGTCCTGACTTTC
d_call: TRBD2; clone_size: NA; v_call: TRBV5-1; j_call: TRBJ2-7; cdr3_aa: CASSLEASGGYEQYF; cdr3_nt: TGCGCCAGCAGCTTGGAGGCTAGCGGGGGCTACGAGCAGTACTTC
d_call: NA; clone_size: NA; v_call: TRBV12-3/TRBV12-4; j_call: TRBJ1-1; cdr3_aa: CASTGRGNTEAFF; cdr3_nt: TGTGCCAGCACCGGGCGAGGGAACACTGAAGCTTTCTTT
d_call: NA; clone_size: NA; v_call: TRBV3-1; j_call: TRBJ2-2; cdr3_aa: CASGQVRPYEGELFF; cdr3_nt: TGTGCCAGCGGCCAAGTGAGACCCTACGAAGGGGAGCTGTTTTTT
d_call: NA; clone_size: many; v_call: TRBV7-3; j_call: TRBJ2-1; cdr3_aa: CASSPAFPLNYNEQFF; cdr3_nt: TGTGCCAGCAGCCCGGCCTTTCCCCTAAACTACAATGAGCAGTTCTTC
d_call: NA; clone_size: few; v_call: TRBV4-1; j_call: TRBJ1-2; cdr3_aa: CASSQVTSNYGYTF; cdr3_nt: TGCGCCAGCAGCCAGGTCACATCTAACTATGGCTACACCTTC
d_call: NA; clone_size: NA; v_call: TRBV5-4; j_call: TRBJ2-3; cdr3_aa: CASSVERGSTDTQYF; cdr3_nt: TGTGCCAGCAGCGTTGAGAGAGGGAGCACAGATACGCAGTATTTT
d_call: TRBD2; clone_size: many; v_call: TRBV24-1; j_call: TRBJ2-1; cdr3_aa: CATSDGGLAGVYEQFF; cdr3_nt: TGTGCCACCAGTGACGGGGGACTAGCGGGAGTCTATGAGCAGTTCTTC
d_call: NA; clone_size: few; v_call: TRBV3-1; j_call: TRBJ2-1; cdr3_aa: CASSPDAEHEQFF; cdr3_nt: TGTGCCAGCAGCCCCGATGCCGAGCATGAGCAGTTCTTC
d_call: NA; clone_size: few; v_call: TRBV4-2; j_call: TRBJ2-2; cdr3_aa: CASSQDHYSNTGELFF; cdr3_nt: TGTGCCAGCAGCCAAGATCACTATTCGAACACCGGGGAGCTGTTTTTT
d_call: NA; clone_size: NA; v_call: TRBV19; j_call: TRBJ2-1; cdr3_aa: CASSAKDRFYNEQFF; cdr3_nt: TGTGCCAGTAGTGCAAAGGACAGATTCTACAATGAGCAGTTCTTC
d_call: TRBD2; clone_size: many; v_call: TRBV12-3/TRBV12-4; j_call: TRBJ2-3; cdr3_aa: CASSPGLAATDTQYF; cdr3_nt: TGTGCCAGCAGCCCCGGACTAGCGGCGACAGATACGCAGTATTTT
d_call: NA; clone_size: many; v_call: TRBV6-7; j_call: TRBJ1-1; cdr3_aa: CASSYLTGRTEAFF; cdr3_nt: TGTGCCAGCAGTTACTTGACGGGGCGGACTGAAGCTTTCTTT
d_call: NA; clone_size: many; v_call: TRBV10-2; j_call: TRBJ2-7; cdr3_aa: CASAGQGRTEQYF; cdr3_nt: TGCGCCAGCGCTGGGCAGGGAAGGACCGAGCAGTACTTC
d_call: TRBD2; clone_size: NA; v_call: TRBV20-1; j_call: TRBJ2-7; cdr3_aa: CSGLAGFGEQYF; cdr3_nt: TGCAGTGGACTAGCGGGTTTCGGCGAGCAGTACTTC
d_call: NA; clone_size: NA; v_call: TRBV30; j_call: TRBJ2-7; cdr3_aa: CAWSIGGASPYEQYF; cdr3_nt: TGTGCCTGGAGTATTGGCGGGGCTAGCCCCTACGAGCAGTACTTC
d_call: TRBD2; clone_size: NA; v_call: TRBV20-1; j_call: TRBJ2-4; cdr3_aa: CSARGPGLAGIQYF; cdr3_nt: TGCAGTGCTAGAGGTCCGGGACTAGCGGGGATTCAGTACTTC
d_call: NA; clone_size: many; v_call: TRBV28; j_call: TRBJ2-7; cdr3_aa: CASSLPSLTYEQYF; cdr3_nt: TGTGCCAGCAGTTTACCGAGTCTTACCTACGAGCAGTACTTC
d_call: TRBD2; clone_size: NA; v_call: TRBV6-9; j_call: TRBJ2-5; cdr3_aa: CASSYNGASGGQETQYF; cdr3_nt: TGTGCCAGCAGTTACAACGGGGCTAGCGGGGGACAAGAGACCCAGTACTTC
d_call: NA; clone_size: many; v_call: TRBV3-1; j_call: TRBJ1-1; cdr3_aa: CASSLLAGAAEAFF; cdr3_nt: TGTGCCAGCAGCCTTTTGGCAGGGGCGGCTGAAGCTTTCTTT
d_call: TRBD1; clone_size: many; v_call: TRBV6-1; j_call: TRBJ1-2; cdr3_aa: CASRANGQGAGYTF; cdr3_nt: TGTGCCAGCAGAGCAAACGGACAGGGGGCGGGCTACACCTTC
d_call: TRBD2; clone_size: NA; v_call: TRBV12-5; j_call: TRBJ2-1; cdr3_aa: CASGLLVSGSSYEQFF; cdr3_nt: TGTGCTAGTGGTTTGTTGGTTAGCGGGAGCTCCTATGAGCAGTTCTTC
d_call: NA; clone_size: NA; v_call: TRBV3-1; j_call: TRBJ2-1; cdr3_aa: CASSAPGTEQFF; cdr3_nt: TGTGCCAGCAGCGCCCCCGGGACTGAGCAGTTCTTC
d_call: NA; clone_size: many; v_call: TRBV7-9; j_call: TRBJ1-4; cdr3_aa: CASSYRNEKLFF; cdr3_nt: TGTGCCAGCAGCTACAGAAATGAAAAACTGTTTTTT
d_call: TRBD2; clone_size: NA; v_call: TRBV2; j_call: TRBJ2-7; cdr3_aa: CASSEAGLAGGHYEQYF; cdr3_nt: TGTGCCAGCAGTGAAGCGGGACTAGCGGGAGGCCACTACGAGCAGTACTTC
d_call: NA; clone_size: many; v_call: TRBV24-1; j_call: TRBJ2-5; cdr3_aa: CATSVPGQETQYF; cdr3_nt: NA